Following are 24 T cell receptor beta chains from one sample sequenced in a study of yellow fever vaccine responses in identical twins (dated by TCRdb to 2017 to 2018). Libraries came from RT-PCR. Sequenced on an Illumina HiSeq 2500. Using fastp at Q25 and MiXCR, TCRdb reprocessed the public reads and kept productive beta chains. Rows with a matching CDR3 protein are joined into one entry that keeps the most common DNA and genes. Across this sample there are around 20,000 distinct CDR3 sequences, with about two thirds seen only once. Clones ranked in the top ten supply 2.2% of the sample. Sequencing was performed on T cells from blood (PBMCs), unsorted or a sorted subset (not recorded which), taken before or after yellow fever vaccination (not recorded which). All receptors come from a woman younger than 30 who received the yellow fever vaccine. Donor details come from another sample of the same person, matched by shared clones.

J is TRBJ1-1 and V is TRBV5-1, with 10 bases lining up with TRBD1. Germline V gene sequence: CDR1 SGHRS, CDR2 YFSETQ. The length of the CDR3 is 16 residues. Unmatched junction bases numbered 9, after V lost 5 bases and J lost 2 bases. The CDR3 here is CASRTPGQGLNTEAFF. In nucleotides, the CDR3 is TGCGCCAGCAGGACACCGGGACAGGGGTTAAACACTGAAGCTTTCTTT.

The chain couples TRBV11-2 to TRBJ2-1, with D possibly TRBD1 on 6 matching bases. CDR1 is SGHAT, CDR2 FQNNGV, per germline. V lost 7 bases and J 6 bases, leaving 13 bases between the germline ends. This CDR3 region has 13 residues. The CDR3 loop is CASTVLGGNEQFF. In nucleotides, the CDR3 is TGTGCCAGCACCGTACTAGGGGGCAATGAGCAGTTCTTC.

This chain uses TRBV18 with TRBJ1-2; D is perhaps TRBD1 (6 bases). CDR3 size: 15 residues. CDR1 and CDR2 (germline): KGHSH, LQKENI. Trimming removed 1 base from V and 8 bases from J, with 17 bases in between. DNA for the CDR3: TGTGCCAGCTCACCACGGGACACCTCCCCATGGGGCTACACCTTC. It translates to CASSPRDTSPWGYTF.

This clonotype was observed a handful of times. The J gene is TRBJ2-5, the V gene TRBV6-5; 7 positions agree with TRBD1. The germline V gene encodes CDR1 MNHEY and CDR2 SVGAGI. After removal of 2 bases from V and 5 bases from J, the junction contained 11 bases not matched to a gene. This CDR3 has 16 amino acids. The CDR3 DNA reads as TGTGCCAGCAGTTACACTGCAGGGGGTGGATTGGAGACCCAGTACTTC. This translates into CASSYTAGGGLETQYF.

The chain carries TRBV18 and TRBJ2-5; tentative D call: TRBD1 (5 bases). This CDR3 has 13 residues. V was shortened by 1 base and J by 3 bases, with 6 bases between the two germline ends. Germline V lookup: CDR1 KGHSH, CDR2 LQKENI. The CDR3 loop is CASSPRTKETQYF. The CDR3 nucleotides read TGTGCCAGCTCACCACGGACAAAAGAGACCCAGTACTTC.

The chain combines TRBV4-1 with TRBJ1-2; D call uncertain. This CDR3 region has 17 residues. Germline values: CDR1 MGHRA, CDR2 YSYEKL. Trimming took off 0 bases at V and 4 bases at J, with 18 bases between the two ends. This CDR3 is CASSQDRYEVLLYGYTF. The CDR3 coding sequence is TGCGCCAGCAGCCAAGATCGCTATGAGGTGTTGCTCTATGGCTACACCTTC.

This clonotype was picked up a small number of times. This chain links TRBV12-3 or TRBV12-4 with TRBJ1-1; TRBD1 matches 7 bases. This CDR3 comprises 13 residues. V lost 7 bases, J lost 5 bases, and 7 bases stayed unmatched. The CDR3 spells CASNRQGRTEAFF. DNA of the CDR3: TGTGCCAGCAATCGACAGGGACGGACTGAAGCTTTCTTT.

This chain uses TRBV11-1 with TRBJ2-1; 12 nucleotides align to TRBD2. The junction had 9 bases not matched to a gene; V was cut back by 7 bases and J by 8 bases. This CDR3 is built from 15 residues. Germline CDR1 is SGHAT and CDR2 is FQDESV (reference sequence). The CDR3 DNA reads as TGTGCCAGCAAAACCCTAGCGGGAGGGTACCATGAGCAGTTCTTC. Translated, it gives CASKTLAGGYHEQFF.

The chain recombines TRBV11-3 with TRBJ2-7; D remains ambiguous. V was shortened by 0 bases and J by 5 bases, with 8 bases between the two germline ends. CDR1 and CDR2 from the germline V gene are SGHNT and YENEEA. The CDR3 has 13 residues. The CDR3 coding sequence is TGTGCCAGCAGCTTAGAGGAGTTCCACGAGCAGTACTTC. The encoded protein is CASSLEEFHEQYF.

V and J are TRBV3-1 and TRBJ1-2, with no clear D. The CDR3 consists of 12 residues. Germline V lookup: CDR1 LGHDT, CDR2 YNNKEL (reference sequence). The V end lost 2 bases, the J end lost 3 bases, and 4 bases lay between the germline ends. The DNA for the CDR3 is TGTGCCAGCAGCCAAAATGACTATGGCTACACCTTC. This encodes CASSQNDYGYTF.

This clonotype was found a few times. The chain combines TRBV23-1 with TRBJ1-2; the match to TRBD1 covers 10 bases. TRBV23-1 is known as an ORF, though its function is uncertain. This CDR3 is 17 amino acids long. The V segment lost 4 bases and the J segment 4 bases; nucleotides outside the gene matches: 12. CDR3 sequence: CASSLGTGDGALYGYTF. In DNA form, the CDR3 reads TGCGCCAGCAGTCTTGGGACAGGGGATGGGGCCCTCTATGGCTACACCTTC.

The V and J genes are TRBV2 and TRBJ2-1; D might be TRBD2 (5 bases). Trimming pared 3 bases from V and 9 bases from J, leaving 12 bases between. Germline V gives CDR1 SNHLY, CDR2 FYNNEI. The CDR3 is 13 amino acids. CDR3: CASSEGEWSEQFF. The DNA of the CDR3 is TGTGCCAGCAGTGAGGGAGAGTGGAGTGAGCAGTTCTTC.

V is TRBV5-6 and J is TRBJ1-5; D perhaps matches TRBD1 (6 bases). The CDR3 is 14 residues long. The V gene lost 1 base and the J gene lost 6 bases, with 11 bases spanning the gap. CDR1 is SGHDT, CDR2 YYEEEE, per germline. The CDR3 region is CASSLYAGVQPQHF. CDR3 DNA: TGTGCCAGCAGCTTGTACGCAGGGGTTCAGCCCCAGCATTTT.

The CDR3 region is CATSDRRAWDEQFF. CDR3 bases: TGTGCCACCAGTGATCGCAGGGCCTGGGATGAGCAGTTCTTC. The V call is TRBV24-1, the J call TRBJ2-1; tentative D call: TRBD1 (5 bases). The length of the CDR3 is 14 residues. V was shortened by 3 bases and J by 8 bases, with 13 bases between the two germline ends. Germline CDR1 reads KGHDR; CDR2 reads SFDVKD.

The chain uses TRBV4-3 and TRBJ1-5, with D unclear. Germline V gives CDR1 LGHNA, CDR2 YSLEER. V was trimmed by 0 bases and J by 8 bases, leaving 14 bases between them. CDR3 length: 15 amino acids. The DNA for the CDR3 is TGCGCCAGCAGCCAAGATCCTCGGGTGGCGGAGCCCCAGCATTTT. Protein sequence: CASSQDPRVAEPQHF.

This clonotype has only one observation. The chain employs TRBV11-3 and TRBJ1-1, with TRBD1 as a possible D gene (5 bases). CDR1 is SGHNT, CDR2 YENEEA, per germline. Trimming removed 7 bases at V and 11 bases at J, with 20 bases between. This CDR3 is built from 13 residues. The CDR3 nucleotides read TGTGCCAGCAACACTCGACAGACCGGAGGGGCTTTCTTT. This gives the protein CASNTRQTGGAFF.

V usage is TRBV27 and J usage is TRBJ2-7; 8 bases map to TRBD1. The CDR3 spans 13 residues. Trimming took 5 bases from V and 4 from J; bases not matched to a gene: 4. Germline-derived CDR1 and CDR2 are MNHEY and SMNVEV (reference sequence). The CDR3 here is CASSRTGKYEQYF. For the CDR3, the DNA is TGTGCCAGCAGTCGGACAGGGAAATACGAGCAGTACTTC.

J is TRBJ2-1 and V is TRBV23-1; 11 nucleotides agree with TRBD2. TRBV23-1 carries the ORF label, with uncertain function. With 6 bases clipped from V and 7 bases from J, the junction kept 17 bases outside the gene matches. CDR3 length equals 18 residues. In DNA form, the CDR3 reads TGCGCCAGCAGGCTCTCCTCAACTAGCGGGAGCCAGGGAAATGAGCAGTTCTTC. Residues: CASRLSSTSGSQGNEQFF.

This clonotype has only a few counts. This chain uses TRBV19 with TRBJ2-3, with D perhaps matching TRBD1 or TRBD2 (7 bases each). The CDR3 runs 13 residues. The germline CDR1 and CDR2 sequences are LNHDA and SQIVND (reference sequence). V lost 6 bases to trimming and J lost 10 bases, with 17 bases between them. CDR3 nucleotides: TGTGCCAGTAGCATGGGGGCAGGGGGGGCGCAGTATTTT. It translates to CASSMGAGGAQYF.

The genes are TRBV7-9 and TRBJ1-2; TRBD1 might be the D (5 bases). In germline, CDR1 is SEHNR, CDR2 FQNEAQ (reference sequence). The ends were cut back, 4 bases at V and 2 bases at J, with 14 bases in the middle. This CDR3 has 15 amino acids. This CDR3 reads CASSYLPTENYGYTF. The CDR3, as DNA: TGTGCCAGCAGCTACCTACCGACAGAAAACTATGGCTACACCTTC.

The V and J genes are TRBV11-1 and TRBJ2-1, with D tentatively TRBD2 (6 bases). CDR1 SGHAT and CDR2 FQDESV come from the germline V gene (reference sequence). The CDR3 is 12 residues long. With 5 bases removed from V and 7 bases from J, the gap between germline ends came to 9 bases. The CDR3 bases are TGTGCCAGCAGCCCGGGGACTAATGAGCAGTTCTTC. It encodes CASSPGTNEQFF.

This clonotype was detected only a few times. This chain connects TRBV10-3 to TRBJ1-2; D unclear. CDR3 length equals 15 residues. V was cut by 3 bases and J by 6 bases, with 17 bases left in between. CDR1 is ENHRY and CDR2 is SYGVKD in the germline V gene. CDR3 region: CAISENRPSNHGYTF. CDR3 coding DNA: TGTGCCATCAGTGAAAATCGGCCTTCCAACCATGGCTACACCTTC.

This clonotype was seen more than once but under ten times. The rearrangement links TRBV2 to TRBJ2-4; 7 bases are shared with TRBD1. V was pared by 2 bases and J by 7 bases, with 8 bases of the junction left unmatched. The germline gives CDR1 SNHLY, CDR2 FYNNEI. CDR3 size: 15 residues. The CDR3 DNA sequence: TGTGCCAGCAGTGAATTGGGACAGATCGGTAACATTCAGTACTTC. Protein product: CASSELGQIGNIQYF.

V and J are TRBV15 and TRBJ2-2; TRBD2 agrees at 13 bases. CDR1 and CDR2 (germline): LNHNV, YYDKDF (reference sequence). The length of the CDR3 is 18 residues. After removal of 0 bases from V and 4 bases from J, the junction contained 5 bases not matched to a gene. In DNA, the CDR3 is TGTGCCACCAGCAGAGATGTACTAGCGGGGGGGAGCACCGGGGAGCTGTTTTTT. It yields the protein CATSRDVLAGGSTGELFF.